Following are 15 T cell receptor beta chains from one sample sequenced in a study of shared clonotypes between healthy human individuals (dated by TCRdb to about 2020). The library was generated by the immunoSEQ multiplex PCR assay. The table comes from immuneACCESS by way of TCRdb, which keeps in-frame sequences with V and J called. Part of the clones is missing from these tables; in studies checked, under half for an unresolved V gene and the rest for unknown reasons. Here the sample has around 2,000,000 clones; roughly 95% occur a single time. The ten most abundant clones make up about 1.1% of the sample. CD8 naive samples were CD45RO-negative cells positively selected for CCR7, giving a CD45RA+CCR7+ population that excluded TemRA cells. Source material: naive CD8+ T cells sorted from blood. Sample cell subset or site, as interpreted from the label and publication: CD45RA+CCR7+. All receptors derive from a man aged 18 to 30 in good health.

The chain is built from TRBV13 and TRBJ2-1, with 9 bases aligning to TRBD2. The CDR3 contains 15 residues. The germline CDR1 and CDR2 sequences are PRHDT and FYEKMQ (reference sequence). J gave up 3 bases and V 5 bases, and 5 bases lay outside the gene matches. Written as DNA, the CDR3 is TGTGCCAGCAGCCGCGGGGGGGCAGACTACAATGAGCAGTTCTTC. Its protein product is CASSRGGADYNEQFF.

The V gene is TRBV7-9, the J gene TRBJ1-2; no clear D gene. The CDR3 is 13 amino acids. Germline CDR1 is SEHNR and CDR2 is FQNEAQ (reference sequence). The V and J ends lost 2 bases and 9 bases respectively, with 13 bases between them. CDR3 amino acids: CASSLSPGVSYTF. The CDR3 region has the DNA TGTGCCAGCAGCTTATCCCCCGGAGTAAGCTACACCTTC. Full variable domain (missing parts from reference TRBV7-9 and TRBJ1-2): DTGVSQNPRHKITKRGQNVTFRCDPISEHNRLYWYRQTLGQGPEFLTYFQNEAQLEKSRLLSDRFSAERPKGSFSTLEIQRTEQGDSAMYLCASSLSPGVSYTFGSGTRLTVV.

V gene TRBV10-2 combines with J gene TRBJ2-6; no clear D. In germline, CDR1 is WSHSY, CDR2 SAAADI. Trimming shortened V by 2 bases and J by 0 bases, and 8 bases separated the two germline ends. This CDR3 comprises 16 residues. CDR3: CASSEDGVSGANVLTF. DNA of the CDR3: TGCGCCAGCAGTGAGGACGGCGTCTCTGGGGCCAACGTCCTGACTTTC.

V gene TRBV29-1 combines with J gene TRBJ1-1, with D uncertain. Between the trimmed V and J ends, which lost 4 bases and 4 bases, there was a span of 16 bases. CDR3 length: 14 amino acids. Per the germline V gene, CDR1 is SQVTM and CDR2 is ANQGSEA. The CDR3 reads CSVGDTLRGTEAFF. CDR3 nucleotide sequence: TGCAGCGTTGGTGACACCCTCCGGGGCACTGAAGCTTTCTTT.

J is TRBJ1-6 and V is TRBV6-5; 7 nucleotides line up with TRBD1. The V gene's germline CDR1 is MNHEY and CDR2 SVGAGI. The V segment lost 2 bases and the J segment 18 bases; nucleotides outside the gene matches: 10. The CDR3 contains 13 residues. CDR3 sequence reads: CASSYHRDSPPHF. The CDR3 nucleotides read TGTGCCAGCAGTTACCACCGGGACAGCCCACCCCACTTT.

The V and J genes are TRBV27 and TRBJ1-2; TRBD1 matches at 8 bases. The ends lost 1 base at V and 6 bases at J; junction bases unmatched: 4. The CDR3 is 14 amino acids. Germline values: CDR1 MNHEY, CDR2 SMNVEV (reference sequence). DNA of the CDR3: TGTGCCAGCAGTTTATACCAGGGGGCAGATGGCTACACCTTC. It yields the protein CASSLYQGADGYTF.

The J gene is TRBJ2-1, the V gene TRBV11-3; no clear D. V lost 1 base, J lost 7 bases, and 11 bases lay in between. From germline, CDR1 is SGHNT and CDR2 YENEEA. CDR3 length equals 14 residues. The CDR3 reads CASSLAVDGNEQFF. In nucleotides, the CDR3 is TGTGCCAGCAGCTTAGCGGTGGACGGGAATGAGCAGTTCTTC.

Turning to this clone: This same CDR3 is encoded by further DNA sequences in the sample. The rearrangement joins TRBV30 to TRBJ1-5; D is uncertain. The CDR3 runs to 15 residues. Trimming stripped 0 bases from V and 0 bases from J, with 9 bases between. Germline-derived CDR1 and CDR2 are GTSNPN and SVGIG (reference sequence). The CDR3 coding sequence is TGTGCCTGGAGTGTTGGAAGCCATAGCAATCAGCCCCAGCATTTT. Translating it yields CAWSVGSHSNQPQHF. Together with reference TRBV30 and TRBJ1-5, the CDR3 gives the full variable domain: SQTIHQWPATLVQPVGSPLSLECTVEGTSNPNLYWYRQAAGRGLQLLFYSVGIGQISSEVPQNLSASRPQDRQFILSSKKLLLSDSGFYLCAWSVGSHSNQPQHFGDGTRLSIL.

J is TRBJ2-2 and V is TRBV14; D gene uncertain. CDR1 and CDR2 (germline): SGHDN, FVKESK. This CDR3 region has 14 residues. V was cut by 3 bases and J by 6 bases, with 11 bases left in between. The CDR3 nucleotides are TGTGCCAGCAGCCAGTTTAGTCGGGCCGGGGAGCTGTTTTTT. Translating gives CASSQFSRAGELFF.

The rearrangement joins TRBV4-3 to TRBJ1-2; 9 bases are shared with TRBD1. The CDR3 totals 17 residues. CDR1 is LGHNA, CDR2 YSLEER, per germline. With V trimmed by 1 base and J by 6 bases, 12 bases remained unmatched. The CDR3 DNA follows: TGCGCCAGCAGCCAAGGCCTGCCCTGGACAGGGGAGAATGGCTACACCTTC. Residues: CASSQGLPWTGENGYTF.

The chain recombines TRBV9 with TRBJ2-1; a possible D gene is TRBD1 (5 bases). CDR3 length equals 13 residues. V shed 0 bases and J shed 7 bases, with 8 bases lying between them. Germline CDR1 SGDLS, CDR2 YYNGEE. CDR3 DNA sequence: TGTGCCAGCAGCGTAGCGGACAAGAATGAGCAGTTCTTC. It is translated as CASSVADKNEQFF.

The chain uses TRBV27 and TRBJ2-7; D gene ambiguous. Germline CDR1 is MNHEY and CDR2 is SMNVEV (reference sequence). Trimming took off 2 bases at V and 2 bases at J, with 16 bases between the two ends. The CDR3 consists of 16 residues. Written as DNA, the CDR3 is TGTGCCAGCAGTTTAGCCTATGTAGCCCAAACCTACGAGCAGTACTTC. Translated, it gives CASSLAYVAQTYEQYF.

The CDR3 DNA reads as TGCGCCAGCAGCTCAACCAGCCGGGACAGGGCAACTAATGAAAAACTGTTTTTT. It specifies CASSSTSRDRATNEKLFF. The chain joins TRBV5-1 to TRBJ1-4; 9 bases line up with TRBD1. The V segment lost 3 bases and the J segment 0 bases; nucleotides outside the gene matches: 9. Germline CDR1 and CDR2: SGHRS and YFSETQ. This CDR3 has 18 amino acids. Full variable domain (outside the CDR3, taken from reference TRBV5-1 and TRBJ1-4): KAGVTQTPRYLIKTRGQQVTLSCSPISGHRSVSWYQQTPGQGLQFLFEYFSETQRNKGNFPGRFSGRQFSNSRSEMNVSTLELGDSALYLCASSSTSRDRATNEKLFFGSGTQLSVL.

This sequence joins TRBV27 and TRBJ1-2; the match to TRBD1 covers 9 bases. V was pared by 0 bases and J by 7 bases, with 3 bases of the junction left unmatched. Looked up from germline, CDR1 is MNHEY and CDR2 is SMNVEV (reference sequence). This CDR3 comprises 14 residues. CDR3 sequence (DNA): TGTGCCAGCAGTTTATCGAGGACAGGGGTTGGCTACACCTTC. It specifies CASSLSRTGVGYTF.

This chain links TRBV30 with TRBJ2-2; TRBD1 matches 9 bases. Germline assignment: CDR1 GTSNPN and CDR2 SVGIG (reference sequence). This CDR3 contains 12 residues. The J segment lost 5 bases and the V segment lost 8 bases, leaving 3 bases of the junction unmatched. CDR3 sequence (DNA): TGTGCCACCGGGACAGGGACCGGGGAGCTGTTTTTT. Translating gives CATGTGTGELFF.